This T cell receptor (beta chain) was found in a study of blood T cells in healthy people across ages. General study points: Long-lived donors had more naive CD4+ cells and higher diversity than aged donors. Estimated diversity across one million T cells was deemed an underestimate.

About this clonotype itself: Its antigen is not identified.

Next came a second PCR, run for roughly 6 to 11 cycles, which used a sample-barcoded 5' primer along with a J-beta primer mix. Every single cDNA molecule received a tag from a template-switch adaptor with 12 random nucleotides. Each CDR3 protein gets one entry after TCRdb re-called the 5' RACE reads with MiXCR. The repertoire holds hundreds of thousands of distinct CDR3 sequences, with about 56% as singletons. The junction had 13 bases not matched to a gene; V was cut back by 5 bases and J by 7 bases. The CDR3 consists of 17 residues. Germline loops: CDR1 SGHVS, CDR2 FNYEAQ. The source of this sequence is a man aged 40-49 years in good health. Sample: blood. V and J are TRBV7-6 and TRBJ2-7; 14 bases fit TRBD2. CDR3 nucleotide sequence: TGTGCCAGCAGCCAAAACCCCGGGACTAGCGGGAGTAGTGAGCAGTACTTC. Protein product: CASSQNPGTSGSSEQYF.